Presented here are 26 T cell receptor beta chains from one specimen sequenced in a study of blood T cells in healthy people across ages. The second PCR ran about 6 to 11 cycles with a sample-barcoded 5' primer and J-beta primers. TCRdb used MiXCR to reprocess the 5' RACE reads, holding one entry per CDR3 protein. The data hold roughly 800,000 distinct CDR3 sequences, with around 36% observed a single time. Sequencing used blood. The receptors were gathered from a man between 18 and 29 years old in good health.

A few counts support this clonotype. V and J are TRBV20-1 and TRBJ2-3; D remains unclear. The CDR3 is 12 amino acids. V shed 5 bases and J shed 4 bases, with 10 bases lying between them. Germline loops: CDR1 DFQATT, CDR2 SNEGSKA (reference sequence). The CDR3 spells CSADSGSDTQYF. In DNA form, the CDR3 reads TGCAGTGCTGATAGTGGTTCAGATACGCAGTATTTT.

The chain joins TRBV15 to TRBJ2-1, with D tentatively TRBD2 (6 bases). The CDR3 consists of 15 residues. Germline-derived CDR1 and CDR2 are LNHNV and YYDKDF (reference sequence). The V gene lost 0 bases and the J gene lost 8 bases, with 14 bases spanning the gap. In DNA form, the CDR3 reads TGTGCCACCAGCAGAGATTTTGGGGGGACGGATGAGCAGTTCTTC. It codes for CATSRDFGGTDEQFF.

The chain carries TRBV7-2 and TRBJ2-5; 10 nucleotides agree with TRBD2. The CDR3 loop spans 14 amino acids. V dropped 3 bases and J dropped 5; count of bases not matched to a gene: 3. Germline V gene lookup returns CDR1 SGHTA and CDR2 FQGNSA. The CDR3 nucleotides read TGTGCCAGCAGCTTTACTAGCGGGGCGGAGACCCAGTACTTC. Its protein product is CASSFTSGAETQYF. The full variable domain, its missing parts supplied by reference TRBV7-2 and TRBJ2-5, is GAGVSQSPSNKVTEKGKDVELRCDPISGHTALYWYRQSLGQGLEFLIYFQGNSAPDKSGLPSDRFSAERTGGSVSTLTIQRTQQEDSAVYLCASSFTSGAETQYFGPGTRLLVL.

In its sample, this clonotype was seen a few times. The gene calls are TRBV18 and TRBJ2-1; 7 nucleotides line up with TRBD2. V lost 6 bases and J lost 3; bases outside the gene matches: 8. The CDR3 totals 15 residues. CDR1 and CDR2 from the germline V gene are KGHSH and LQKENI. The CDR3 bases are TGTGCCAGCTCTCCCCCGGGACTAATCTACAATGAGCAGTTCTTC. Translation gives CASSPPGLIYNEQFF. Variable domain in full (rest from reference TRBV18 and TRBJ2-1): NAGVMQNPRHLVRRRGQEARLRCSPMKGHSHVYWYRQLPEEGLKFMVYLQKENIIDESGMPKERFSAEFPKEGPSILRIQQVVRGDSAAYFCASSPPGLIYNEQFFGPGTRLTVL.

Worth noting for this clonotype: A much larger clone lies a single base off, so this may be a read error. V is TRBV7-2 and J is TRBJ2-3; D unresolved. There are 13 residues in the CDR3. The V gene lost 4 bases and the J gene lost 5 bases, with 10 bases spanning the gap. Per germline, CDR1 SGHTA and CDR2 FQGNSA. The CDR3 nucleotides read TGTACCAGCAGCTCAAATCTAGGAGATACGCAGTATTTT. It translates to CTSSSNLGDTQYF.

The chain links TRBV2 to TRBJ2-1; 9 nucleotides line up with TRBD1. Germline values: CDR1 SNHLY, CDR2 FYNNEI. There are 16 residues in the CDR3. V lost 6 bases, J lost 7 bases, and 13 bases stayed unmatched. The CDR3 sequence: CASSGQGHPSRNEQFF. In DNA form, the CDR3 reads TGTGCCAGCAGCGGACAGGGGCATCCCTCTCGGAATGAGCAGTTCTTC.

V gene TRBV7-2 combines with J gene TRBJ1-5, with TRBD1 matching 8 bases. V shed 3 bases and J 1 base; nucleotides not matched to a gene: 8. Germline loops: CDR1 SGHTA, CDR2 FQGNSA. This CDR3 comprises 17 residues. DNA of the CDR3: TGTGCCAGCAGCTTTGTAGGAGGACAGGGAAGCAATCAGCCCCAGCATTTT. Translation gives CASSFVGGQGSNQPQHF.

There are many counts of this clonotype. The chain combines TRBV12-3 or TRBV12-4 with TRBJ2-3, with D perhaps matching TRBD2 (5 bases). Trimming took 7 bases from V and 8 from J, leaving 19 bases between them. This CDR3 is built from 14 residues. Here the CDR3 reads CASTLGGPEGTQYF. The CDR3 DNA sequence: TGTGCCAGCACCCTCGGCGGACCTGAGGGTACGCAGTATTTT.

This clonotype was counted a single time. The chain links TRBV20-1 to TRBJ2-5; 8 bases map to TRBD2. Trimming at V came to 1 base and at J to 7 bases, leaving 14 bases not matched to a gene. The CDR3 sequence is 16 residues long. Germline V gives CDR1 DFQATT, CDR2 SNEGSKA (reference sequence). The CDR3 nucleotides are TGCAGTGCTAGAGCCCCGATGACTAGCGCCTGGGGGACCCAGTACTTC. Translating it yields CSARAPMTSAWGTQYF.

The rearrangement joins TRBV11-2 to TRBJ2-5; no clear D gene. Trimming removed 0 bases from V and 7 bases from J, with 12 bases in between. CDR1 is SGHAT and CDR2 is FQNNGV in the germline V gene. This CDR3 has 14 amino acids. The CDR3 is CASSLDQGPGTQYF. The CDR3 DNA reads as TGTGCCAGCAGCTTAGATCAAGGCCCAGGGACCCAGTACTTC.

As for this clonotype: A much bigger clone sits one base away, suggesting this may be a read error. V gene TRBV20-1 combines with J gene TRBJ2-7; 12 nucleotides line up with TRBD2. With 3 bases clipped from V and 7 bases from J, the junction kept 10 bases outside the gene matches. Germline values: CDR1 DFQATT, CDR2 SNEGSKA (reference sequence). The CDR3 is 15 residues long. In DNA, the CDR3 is TGCAGTGCTAGGCCCCTAGCGGGGGGGCTTAATGAGCAGTACTTC. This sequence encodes CSARPLAGGLNEQYF.

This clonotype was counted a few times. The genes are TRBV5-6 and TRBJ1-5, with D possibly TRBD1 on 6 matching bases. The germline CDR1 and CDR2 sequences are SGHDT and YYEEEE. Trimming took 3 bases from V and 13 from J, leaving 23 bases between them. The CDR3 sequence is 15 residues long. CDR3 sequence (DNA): TGTGCCAGCAGCTACACGTCGAGATCCGGGGGCAGACAGCATTTT. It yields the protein CASSYTSRSGGRQHF.

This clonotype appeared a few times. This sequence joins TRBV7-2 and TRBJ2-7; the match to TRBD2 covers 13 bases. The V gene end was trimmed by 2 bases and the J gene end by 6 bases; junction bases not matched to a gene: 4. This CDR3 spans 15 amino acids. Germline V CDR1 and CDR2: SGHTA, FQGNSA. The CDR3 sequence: CASSLSGTSGAEQYF. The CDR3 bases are TGTGCCAGCAGCTTATCAGGGACTAGCGGGGCCGAGCAGTACTTC.

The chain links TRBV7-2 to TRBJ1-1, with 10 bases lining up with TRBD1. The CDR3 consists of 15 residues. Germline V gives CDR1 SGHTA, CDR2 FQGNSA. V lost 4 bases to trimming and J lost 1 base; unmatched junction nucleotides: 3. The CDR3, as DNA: TGTGCCAGCAGCTGGGGGACAGGGGAGAACACTGAAGCTTTCTTT. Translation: CASSWGTGENTEAFF.

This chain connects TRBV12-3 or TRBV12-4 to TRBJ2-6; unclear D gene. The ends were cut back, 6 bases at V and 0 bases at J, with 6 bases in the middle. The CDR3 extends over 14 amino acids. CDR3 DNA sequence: TGTGCCAGCAGACCCGACTCTGGGGCCAACGTCCTGACTTTC. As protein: CASRPDSGANVLTF.

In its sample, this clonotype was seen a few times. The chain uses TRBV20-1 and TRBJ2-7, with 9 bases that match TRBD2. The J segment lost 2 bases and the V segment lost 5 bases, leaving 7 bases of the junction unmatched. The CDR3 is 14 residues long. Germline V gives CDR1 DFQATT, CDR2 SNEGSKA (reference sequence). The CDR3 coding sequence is TGCAGTGCTTACACCGGGACTAGCCCCTACGAGCAGTACTTC. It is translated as CSAYTGTSPYEQYF.

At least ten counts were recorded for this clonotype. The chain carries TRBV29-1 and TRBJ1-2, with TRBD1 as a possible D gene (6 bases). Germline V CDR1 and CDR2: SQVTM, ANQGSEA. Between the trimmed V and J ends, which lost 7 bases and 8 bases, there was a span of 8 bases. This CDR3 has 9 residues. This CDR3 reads CSDDRGYTF. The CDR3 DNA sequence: TGCAGCGACGACAGGGGCTACACCTTC.

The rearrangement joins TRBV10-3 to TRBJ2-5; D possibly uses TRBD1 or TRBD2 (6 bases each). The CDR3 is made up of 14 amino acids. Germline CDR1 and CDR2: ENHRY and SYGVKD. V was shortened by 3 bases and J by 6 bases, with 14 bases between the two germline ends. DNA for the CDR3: TGTGCCATCAGTGAATCTCGGGGGCCCCAGACCCAGTACTTC. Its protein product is CAISESRGPQTQYF.

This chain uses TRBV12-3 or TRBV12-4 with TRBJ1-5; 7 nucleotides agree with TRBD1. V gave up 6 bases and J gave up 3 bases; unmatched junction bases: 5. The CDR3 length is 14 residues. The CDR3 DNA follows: TGTGCCAGCAGCTGGGGACAGTACAATCAGCCCCAGCATTTT. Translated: CASSWGQYNQPQHF.

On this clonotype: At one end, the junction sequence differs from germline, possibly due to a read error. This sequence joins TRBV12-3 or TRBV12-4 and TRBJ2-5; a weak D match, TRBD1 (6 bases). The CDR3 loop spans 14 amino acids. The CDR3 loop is CASSTADREETHYF. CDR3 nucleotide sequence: TGTGCCAGCAGCACCGCGGACAGAGAAGAGACCCATTACTTC.

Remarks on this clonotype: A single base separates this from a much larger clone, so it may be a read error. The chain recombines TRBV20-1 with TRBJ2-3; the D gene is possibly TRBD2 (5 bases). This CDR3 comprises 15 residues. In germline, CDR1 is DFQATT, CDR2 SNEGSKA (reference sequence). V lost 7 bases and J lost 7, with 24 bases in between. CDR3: CSVFAGEGIVNTQYF. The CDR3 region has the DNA TGCAGTGTCTTTGCCGGAGAGGGCATCGTAAATACGCAGTATTTT.

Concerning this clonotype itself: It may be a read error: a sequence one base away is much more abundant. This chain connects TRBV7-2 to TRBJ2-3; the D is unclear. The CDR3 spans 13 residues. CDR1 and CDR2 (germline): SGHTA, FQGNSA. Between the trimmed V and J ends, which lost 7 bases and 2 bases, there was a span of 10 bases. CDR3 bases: TGTGCCAGCACCGACCCCTTCACAGATACGCAGTATTTT. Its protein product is CASTDPFTDTQYF.

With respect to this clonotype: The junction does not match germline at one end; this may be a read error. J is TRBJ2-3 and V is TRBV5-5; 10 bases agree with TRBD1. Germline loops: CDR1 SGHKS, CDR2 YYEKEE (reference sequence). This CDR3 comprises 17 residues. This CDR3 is CANSLEATGGSTDTQYF. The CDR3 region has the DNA TGTGCCAACAGCTTGGAGGCGACAGGGGGCAGCACAGATACGCAGTATTTT.

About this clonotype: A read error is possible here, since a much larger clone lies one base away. The CDR3 nucleotides read TGTGCCAGCAGGCTTGGACTAGCGGGCTACAATGAGCAGTACTTC. It translates to CASRLGLAGYNEQYF. This chain joins TRBV12-3 or TRBV12-4 and TRBJ2-5; 11 bases map to TRBD2. V dropped 6 bases and J dropped 11; count of bases not matched to a gene: 14. This CDR3 is built from 15 residues.

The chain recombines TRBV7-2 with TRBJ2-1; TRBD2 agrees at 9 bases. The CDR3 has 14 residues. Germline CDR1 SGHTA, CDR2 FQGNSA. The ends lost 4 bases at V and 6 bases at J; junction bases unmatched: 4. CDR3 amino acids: CASSSGRGGNEQFF. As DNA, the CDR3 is TGTGCCAGCAGCTCCGGGCGGGGGGGCAATGAGCAGTTCTTC.

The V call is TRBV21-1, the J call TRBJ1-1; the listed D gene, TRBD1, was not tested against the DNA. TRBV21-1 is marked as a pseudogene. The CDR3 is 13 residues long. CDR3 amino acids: CASSTKQGPEAFF. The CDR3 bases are TGTGCCAGCAGCACGAAACAGGGGCCGGAAGCTTTCTTT.